The entry below gives a single T cell receptor beta chain sequence along with its context. Method: immunoSEQ multiplex PCR; TCRdb's copy keeps in-frame clones and lacks some. Among tens of thousands of clones, approximately 92% were seen once, and the ten largest hold 1.2%. The record originates from a study of T cell changes during pregnancy in multiple sclerosis. The CDR3 is 17 residues long. Germline-derived CDR1 and CDR2 are LNHDA and SQIVND (reference sequence). V was shortened by 7 bases and J by 3 bases, with 22 bases between the two germline ends. This clonotype was obtained from a female donor with multiple sclerosis, enrolled in a pregnancy study. Sequences were derived from peripheral blood, sampled before pregnancy. V usage is TRBV19 and J usage is TRBJ1-5; tentatively, D is TRBD1 (5 bases). The CDR3 sequence: CASTHSAGSWDNQPQHF. CDR3 in DNA: TGTGCCAGTACCCACTCGGCAGGGTCGTGGGACAATCAGCCCCAGCATTTT.